This note documents a single TCR beta chain sequence. Its target is unknown. These data belong to a study of vaccination and CD4 T cells after COVID-19. Treatment of the sample: roughly ten-day PBMC culture with coronavirus spike peptide pools or control peptides (ViraFEST assay). The ViraFEST method relied on peptide pools to expand antigen-specific T cells, followed by TCR sequencing. Regarding the study as a whole: In median terms, SARS-CoV-2-reactive clonotypes went from about 20 to 38, a nonsignificant rise. Spike mono-reactivity applied to 304 of 307 vaccine-specific clones detected in convalescent patients.

This CDR3 region has 15 residues. V lost 8 bases, J lost 0 bases, and 16 bases lay in between. Germline assignment: CDR1 SGHTA and CDR2 FQGTGA. CD4+ T cells that had been cultured provided DNA sequenced with the Oncomine TCR Beta short-read assay. In this case, cultured CD4+ T cells provided the extracted genomic DNA. Via MiXCR, TCRdb re-called the PCR reads, giving one row per CDR3 protein. Among 8,000 or so distinct CDR3 sequences listed, 20% to 25% were seen once. The sample consisted of CD4+ T cells from blood, cultured in vitro, taken after SARS-CoV-2 vaccination. This clonotype was obtained from a human donor who had recovered from COVID-19. This chain joins TRBV7-3 and TRBJ1-1; D is undetermined. The DNA for the CDR3 is TGTGCCAGCTCGCTTCATCGGATGATGAACACTGAAGCTTTCTTT. Translated, it gives CASSLHRMMNTEAFF.